Each of the 20 T cell receptor beta chains below was sequenced from the same sample in a study of blood T cell repertoires in COVID-19. Using immunoSEQ multiplex PCR, the repertoire was profiled, and TCRdb retains in-frame clones only, with some absent. The sample has fewer than 400,000 clones, about nine tenths seen once. Sequencing was done on a sample of peripheral blood. All receptors derive from a woman aged 25 to 45 with COVID-19, enrolled during active disease.

The rearrangement uses TRBV2 and TRBJ1-4; D unclear. Germline CDR1 and CDR2: SNHLY and FYNNEI. This CDR3 comprises 15 residues. Trimming pared 4 bases from V and 0 bases from J, leaving 9 bases between. In nucleotides, the CDR3 is TGTGCCAGCAGTGTACCCAGTGCAACTAATGAAAAACTGTTTTTT. It encodes CASSVPSATNEKLFF. The variable domain in full, with the rest retrieved from reference TRBV2 and TRBJ1-4, is EPEVTQTPSHQVTQMGQEVILRCVPISNHLYFYWYRQILGQKVEFLVSFYNNEISEKSEIFDDQFSVERPDGSNFTLKIRSTKLEDSAMYFCASSVPSATNEKLFFGSGTQLSVL.

CDR3 coding DNA: TGTGCCAGCAGTTTAGGCTGGGGACAGGCGGACTATGGCTACACCTTC. Protein sequence: CASSLGWGQADYGYTF. This rearrangement joins TRBV27 to TRBJ1-2, with 8 nucleotides matching TRBD1. The germline V gene has CDR1 MNHEY and CDR2 SMNVEV (reference sequence). The CDR3 spans 16 residues. The V segment lost 2 bases and the J segment 3 bases; nucleotides outside the gene matches: 8.

This clone has only a few counts. This chain links TRBV7-2 with TRBJ1-4; 12 bases agree with TRBD1. In germline, CDR1 is SGHTA, CDR2 FQGNSA. There are 18 residues in the CDR3. V was clipped by 1 base and J by 4 bases; unmatched bases: 7. The CDR3, as DNA: TGTGCCAGCAGCTTAGAAAGGGACAGGGGGCGGAATAATGAAAAACTGTTTTTT. It yields the protein CASSLERDRGRNNEKLFF.

V gene TRBV30 combines with J gene TRBJ1-2; tentatively, D is TRBD1 (6 bases). The V gene's germline CDR1 is GTSNPN and CDR2 SVGIG (reference sequence). The CDR3 contains 12 residues. The V end was cut by 2 bases, the J end by 5 bases, with 9 bases between. For the CDR3, the DNA is TGTGCCTGGAGTTTTACAGGGTATGGCTACACCTTC. It codes for CAWSFTGYGYTF.

The chain joins TRBV18 to TRBJ2-5; 9 bases line up with TRBD2. The CDR3 has 19 residues. Per germline, CDR1 KGHSH and CDR2 LQKENI. With 3 bases clipped from V and 2 bases from J, the junction kept 16 bases outside the gene matches. The CDR3 DNA reads TGTGCCAGCTCACCGCGGAACCCTGTTGCTAGCGGGGCTCAAGAGACCCAGTACTTC. It translates to CASSPRNPVASGAQETQYF.

The chain combines TRBV30 with TRBJ1-6; D is undetermined. Germline V CDR1 and CDR2: GTSNPN, SVGIG (reference sequence). The CDR3 length is 13 residues. The ends were cut back, 4 bases at V and 6 bases at J, with 10 bases in the middle. The CDR3 DNA follows: TGTGCCTGGACGGGGTCCGGTAATTCACCCCTCCACTTT. Its protein product is CAWTGSGNSPLHF.

The chain uses TRBV11-2 and TRBJ2-7; D unclear. The length of the CDR3 is 12 residues. The V gene's germline CDR1 is SGHAT and CDR2 FQNNGV. V was cut by 0 bases and J by 4 bases, with 4 bases left in between. The CDR3 spells CASSLDPYEQYV. CDR3 nucleotides: TGTGCCAGCAGCTTAGATCCATACGAGCAGTACGTC.

This clone came up once. This chain uses TRBV29-1 with TRBJ1-2, with D possibly being TRBD1 (6 bases). CDR1 and CDR2 from the germline V gene are SQVTM and ANQGSEA. This CDR3 comprises 15 residues. V gave up 4 bases and J gave up 0 bases, with 15 bases separating them. The CDR3 here is CSVGQGPLANYGYTF. CDR3 in DNA: TGCAGCGTTGGGCAGGGGCCCTTAGCTAACTATGGCTACACCTTC.

CDR3 sequence (DNA): TGTGCCAGCAGTGAAAGCCAGGGGGCGAGTGAAAAACTGTTTTTT. Translated: CASSESQGASEKLFF. The V call is TRBV6-1, the J call TRBJ1-4; 8 bases line up with TRBD1. CDR3 length equals 15 residues. With V trimmed by 2 bases and J by 7 bases, 6 bases remained unmatched. Germline CDR1 is MNHNS and CDR2 is SASEGT.

The CDR3 coding sequence is TGTGCCAGCAGCTCCTCCGGGACAGGGGGAACTGAAGCTTTCTTT. The encoded protein is CASSSSGTGGTEAFF. The chain joins TRBV5-5 to TRBJ1-1; 11 bases match TRBD1. The CDR3 has 15 residues. The ends lost 3 bases at V and 5 bases at J; junction bases unmatched: 6. Germline loops: CDR1 SGHKS, CDR2 YYEKEE (reference sequence). Based on the CDR3 plus reference TRBV5-5 and TRBJ1-1, the full variable domain is DAGVTQSPTHLIKTRGQQVTLRCSPISGHKSVSWYQQVLGQGPQFIFQYYEKEERGRGNFPDRFSARQFPNYSSELNVNALLLGDSALYLCASSSSGTGGTEAFFGQGTRLTVV.

V gene TRBV30 combines with J gene TRBJ2-3; 8 bases match TRBD2. This CDR3 region has 14 residues. V lost 2 bases, J lost 1 base, and 2 bases stayed unmatched. Germline CDR1 reads GTSNPN; CDR2 reads SVGIG (reference sequence). The CDR3 sequence: CAWSTAGGTDTQYF. Here the CDR3 DNA reads TGTGCCTGGAGTACAGCGGGGGGCACAGATACGCAGTATTTT.

The chain is built from TRBV7-8 and TRBJ1-2; D gene unclear. V lost 0 bases to trimming and J lost 5 bases, with 16 bases between them. Germline CDR1 reads SGHVS; CDR2 reads FQNEAQ. The CDR3 has 16 amino acids. This CDR3 is CASSLAPRGSFYGYTF. For the CDR3, the DNA is TGTGCCAGCAGCTTAGCTCCCCGGGGTTCTTTTTATGGCTACACCTTC.

The CDR3 sequence: CASVRGGYGYTF. In DNA form, the CDR3 reads TGTGCCAGCGTCAGGGGTGGGTATGGCTACACCTTC. The genes are TRBV7-2 and TRBJ1-2, with D maybe TRBD1 (6 bases). The CDR3 is 12 residues long. Germline CDR1 reads SGHTA; CDR2 reads FQGNSA. The V and J ends lost 8 bases and 5 bases respectively, with 12 bases between them.

The chain carries TRBV28 and TRBJ2-7, with D possibly being TRBD2 (7 bases). The V and J ends lost 5 bases and 9 bases respectively, with 17 bases between them. The CDR3 runs 13 residues. The germline V gene has CDR1 MDHEN and CDR2 SYDVKM. The CDR3, as DNA: TGTGCCAGCAGTCTCTTGGGGGGGCGGTGGCAGTACGTC. This codes for CASSLLGGRWQYV.

The count of this clone is one. J is TRBJ2-7 and V is TRBV2; TRBD1 might be the D (6 bases). The CDR3 sequence is 12 residues long. Per the germline V gene, CDR1 is SNHLY and CDR2 is FYNNEI. V shed 6 bases and J shed 5 bases, with 11 bases lying between them. CDR3 protein: CASSQGNHEQYF. In DNA, the CDR3 is TGTGCCAGCAGCCAGGGGAACCACGAGCAGTACTTC.

The chain links TRBV2 to TRBJ1-5; 9 bases agree with TRBD1. The V gene end was trimmed by 7 bases and the J gene end by 10 bases; junction bases not matched to a gene: 8. The CDR3 runs 13 residues. The germline gives CDR1 SNHLY, CDR2 FYNNEI. Here the CDR3 reads CASKGQGFGPQHF. The CDR3 coding sequence is TGTGCCAGCAAAGGACAGGGGTTTGGTCCCCAGCATTTT.

This chain joins TRBV18 and TRBJ2-2; 9 bases fit TRBD1. The J segment lost 7 bases and the V segment lost 3 bases, leaving 6 bases of the junction unmatched. This CDR3 is 15 amino acids long. Per the germline V gene, CDR1 is KGHSH and CDR2 is LQKENI. The CDR3, as DNA: TGTGCCAGCTCACCCTGGGACAGGGATGTCGGGGAGCTGTTTTTT. Residues: CASSPWDRDVGELFF.

The rearrangement links TRBV5-4 to TRBJ1-1, with D maybe TRBD1 (6 bases). Trimming cost V 1 base and J 4 bases, with 8 bases left between them. The CDR3 has 13 residues. Germline CDR1 reads SGHNT; CDR2 reads YYREEE (reference sequence). The CDR3 sequence is CASSLTGTTEAFF. The CDR3 DNA sequence: TGTGCCAGCAGCTTGACAGGGACCACTGAAGCTTTCTTT.

The chain has TRBV28 and TRBJ2-3; 7 bases are a match to TRBD1. CDR1 MDHEN and CDR2 SYDVKM come from the germline V gene. Trimming took 5 bases from V and 6 from J; bases not matched to a gene: 5. CDR3 length equals 13 residues. The CDR3 coding sequence is TGTGCCAGCAGTACGACAGGGATGGATACGCAGTATTTT. Translated, it gives CASSTTGMDTQYF.

This clone was detected only a few times. The chain links TRBV15 to TRBJ1-2; a weak D match, TRBD1 (5 bases). The V end lost 1 base, the J end lost 2 bases, and 17 bases lay between the germline ends. The CDR3 has 17 residues. Germline CDR1 LNHNV, CDR2 YYDKDF (reference sequence). The CDR3 region is CATSRVRGARQNYGYTF. The CDR3 DNA reads TGTGCCACCAGCAGAGTAAGGGGCGCCCGTCAAAACTATGGCTACACCTTC.